Listed below are T cell receptor beta chains from one sample, sequenced in a study of long-term antiretroviral therapy in people with HIV. Generated by immunoSEQ multiplex PCR, the TCRdb table keeps only in-frame clones and is missing some. Of 20,000 to 25,000 clones listed, 79% are singletons. The sample was unsorted PBMCs, taken 4.1 years after starting antiretroviral therapy. These receptors all stem from a woman between 40 and 50 years old with HIV. Both conserved end residues are part of each CDR3. D genes are given only for firm matches. Size is omitted from some rows. Given values are once, few, many or a class for expanded clones.

-,TRBV7-9,TRBJ1-1,few,CAIHRWNTEAFF,TGTGCCATCCATCGGTGGAACACTGAAGCTTTCTTT
-,TRBV11-2,TRBJ1-4,-,CASSLDRGSNEKLFF,TGTGCCAGCAGCTTAGACAGGGGATCAAATGAAAAACTGTTTTTT
-,TRBV6-5,TRBJ1-5,-,CASRPQGPNQPQHF,TGTGCCAGCAGACCGCAGGGTCCCAATCAGCCCCAGCATTTT
-,TRBV6-6,TRBJ1-1,-,CASRGDWLEAFF,TGTGCCAGCAGGGGGGACTGGCTTGAAGCTTTCTTT
TRBD1,TRBV29-1,TRBJ2-2,-,CSVEKNRGAGELFF,TGCAGCGTTGAAAAGAACAGGGGGGCCGGGGAGCTGTTTTTT
-,TRBV4-1,TRBJ1-5,-,CASSVGANQPQHF,TGCGCCAGCAGCGTCGGGGCAAATCAGCCCCAGCATTTT
-,TRBV5-6,TRBJ1-2,-,CASSLWVGGEDYGYTF,TGTGCCAGCAGCTTGTGGGTGGGGGGCGAAGACTATGGCTACACCTTC
-,TRBV27,TRBJ2-7,-,CASSLQIGSYEQYF,TGTGCCAGCAGTTTACAGATCGGCTCCTACGAGCAGTACTTC
TRBD2,TRBV6-5,TRBJ2-1,-,CASSYGDSGSVQFF,TGTGCCAGCAGTTACGGAGATAGCGGGAGTGTGCAGTTCTTC
TRBD1,TRBV4-3,TRBJ1-2,-,CASSQSGTGVYGYTF,TGCGCCAGCAGCCAGTCCGGGACAGGGGTGTATGGCTACACCTTC
-,TRBV4-1,TRBJ1-2,-,CASSQADRAYGYTF,TGCGCCAGCAGCCAAGCCGACAGAGCCTATGGCTACACCTTC
-,TRBV29-1,TRBJ1-2,-,CSVAQGHGYTF,TGCAGCGTCGCACAGGGCCACGGCTACACCTTC
TRBD1,TRBV11-3,TRBJ2-7,-,CASSARQGNSAYREQYF,TGTGCCAGCAGCGCGAGACAGGGGAACTCCGCCTATCGAGAGCAGTACTTC
-,TRBV6-5,TRBJ1-1,-,CASSYSIRQTEAFF,TGTGCCAGCAGTTACTCGATTCGGCAAACTGAAGCTTTCTTT
-,TRBV2,TRBJ2-1,-,CASREFFQGSEQFF,TGTGCCAGCAGAGAATTTTTCCAGGGTTCTGAGCAGTTCTTC
-,TRBV2,TRBJ2-7,-,CASTEDTFFYEQYF,TGTGCCAGCACCGAGGACACCTTCTTCTACGAGCAGTACTTC
-,TRBV27,TRBJ1-2,-,CATSRGNYGYTF,TGTGCCACCTCCCGGGGAAACTATGGCTACACCTTC
-,TRBV7-8,TRBJ2-1,-,CASSLSGGSSYNEQFF,TGTGCCAGCAGCTTAAGTGGCGGTAGCTCCTACAATGAGCAGTTCTTC
TRBD1,TRBV10-3,TRBJ1-2,-,CAITLDRGGYGYTF,TGTGCCATCACCCTGGACAGGGGAGGTTATGGCTACACCTTC
-,TRBV19,TRBJ1-5,-,CASRNTGYQPQHF,TGTGCCAGTAGGAATACAGGTTATCAGCCCCAGCATTTT
-,TRBV29-1,TRBJ2-5,once,CSVEGGRGDQYF,TGCAGCGTTGAAGGGGGACGGGGTGACCAGTACTTC
-,TRBV7-9,TRBJ2-3,-,CASSPTLADTQYF,TGTGCCAGCAGCCCCACACTGGCAGATACGCAGTATTTT
TRBD1,TRBV29-1,TRBJ2-2,few,CSALTGAGELFF,TGCAGCGCACTTACAGGGGCCGGGGAGCTGTTTTTT
TRBD2,TRBV9,TRBJ2-5,-,CASSSSGGEHETQYF,TGTGCCAGCAGCTCTAGCGGTGGGGAGCATGAGACCCAGTACTTC
-,TRBV10-1,TRBJ2-2,few,CASSEVLNGELFF,TGCGCCAGCAGTGAGGTCTTGAACGGGGAGCTGTTTTTT
-,TRBV30,TRBJ2-5,few,CAWSYGRAIQETQYF,TGTGCCTGGAGTTACGGGCGGGCTATACAAGAGACCCAGTACTTC
TRBD2,TRBV4-1,TRBJ2-5,-,CASSQVVAGVVGETQYF,TGCGCCAGCAGCCAAGTCGTAGCGGGAGTTGTTGGGGAGACCCAGTACTTC
-,TRBV30,TRBJ2-3,-,CAWSETVRGSDTQYF,TGTGCCTGGAGTGAGACAGTGAGGGGGTCTGATACGCAGTATTTT
-,TRBV19,TRBJ2-7,-,CASSIGSSYEQYF,TGTGCCAGTAGTATTGGCTCGTCCTACGAGCAGTACTTC
-,TRBV30,TRBJ2-2,-,CAWSALGQRHTGELFF,TGTGCCTGGAGTGCGTTAGGGCAGAGGCACACCGGGGAGCTGTTTTTT
-,TRBV6-5,TRBJ1-5,-,CASSRTDNQPQHF,TGTGCCAGCAGCCGGACAGACAATCAGCCCCAGCATTTT
TRBD1,TRBV9,TRBJ2-4,-,CASSATGGPSKNIQYF,TGTGCCAGCAGCGCCACAGGGGGCCCGTCCAAAAACATTCAGTACTTC
-,TRBV11-2,TRBJ2-1,-,CASRRGLLNEQFF,TGTGCCAGCAGAAGAGGACTCCTCAATGAGCAGTTCTTC
-,TRBV10-1,TRBJ1-5,few,CASSESVERPQHF,TGCGCCAGCAGTGAGTCGGTGGAACGGCCCCAGCATTTT
TRBD1,TRBV6-1,TRBJ2-6,-,CASRDRESGANVLTF,TGTGCCAGCAGGGACAGGGAGTCTGGGGCCAACGTCCTGACTTTC
-,TRBV5-4,TRBJ2-7,-,CAGQKGGSYEQYF,TGTGCCGGCCAGAAAGGCGGGTCCTACGAGCAGTACTTC
TRBD1,TRBV2,TRBJ1-2,-,CASRGTGGGYGYTF,TGTGCCAGCAGGGGGACAGGGGGCGGATATGGCTACACCTTC
-,TRBV5-5,TRBJ2-2,-,CASREQTGGTGELFF,TGTGCCAGCAGGGAACAGACGGGTGGCACCGGGGAGCTGTTTTTT
TRBD2,TRBV5-6,TRBJ2-3,-,CASSGGLAGGADTQYF,TGTGCCAGCAGCGGGGGACTAGCGGGGGGCGCAGATACGCAGTATTTT
TRBD1,TRBV2,TRBJ2-3,-,CASSGTGVGTDTQYF,TGTGCCAGCAGCGGGACAGGGGTAGGCACAGATACGCAGTATTTT
-,TRBV5-1,TRBJ1-1,-,CASSLGAGSLEAFF,TGCGCCAGCAGCTTGGGGGCAGGGAGCTTGGAAGCTTTCTTT
-,TRBV7-2,TRBJ1-5,-,CASSLGGGGQPQHF,TGTGCCAGCAGCTTAGGTGGGGGGGGTCAGCCCCAGCATTTT
TRBD2,TRBV18,TRBJ2-3,once,CASSPPGLGSTDTQYF,TGTGCCAGCTCACCTCCGGGACTAGGGAGCACAGATACGCAGTATTTT
-,TRBV6-5,TRBJ1-3,-,CASSYSGVGFGNTIYF,TGTGCCAGCAGTTACTCAGGGGTAGGGTTTGGAAACACCATATATTTT
-,TRBV11-3,TRBJ1-3,-,CASSFGGGNTIYF,TGTGCCAGCAGCTTTGGGGGGGGAAACACCATATATTTT
-,TRBV18,TRBJ1-2,once,CASSPDRFYGYTF,TGTGCCAGCTCACCAGACAGATTTTATGGCTACACCTTC
TRBD1,TRBV9,TRBJ2-7,-,CASSGGDRGRIDEQYF,TGTGCCAGCAGCGGTGGGGACAGGGGGCGCATTGACGAGCAGTACTTC
-,TRBV5-1,TRBJ2-5,-,CASTADQETQYF,TGCGCCAGCACCGCAGACCAAGAGACCCAGTACTTC
-,TRBV19,TRBJ1-2,-,CASSIIHRGDYGYTF,TGTGCCAGTAGTATAATCCATCGAGGGGACTATGGCTACACCTTC
-,TRBV5-4,TRBJ1-1,-,CASFGYTEAFF,TGTGCCAGCTTCGGGTACACTGAAGCTTTCTTT
-,TRBV19,TRBJ2-3,-,CASRVQAYTDTQYF,TGTGCCAGTAGGGTTCAAGCTTACACAGATACGCAGTATTTT
-,TRBV11-2,TRBJ1-2,-,CASSLDLSYGYTF,TGTGCCAGCAGCTTAGATCTTAGCTATGGCTACACCTTC
-,TRBV7-9,TRBJ1-5,few,CASSLGGRANQPQHF,TGTGCCAGCAGCTTAGGCGGTAGGGCCAATCAGCCCCAGCATTTT
TRBD1,TRBV23-1,TRBJ1-5,-,CASPRAGGPHSNQPQHF,TGCGCCAGCCCCAGGGCAGGGGGCCCCCATAGCAATCAGCCCCAGCATTTT